Listed below are T cell receptor beta chains from one sample, sequenced in a study of shared clonotypes between healthy human individuals. Assay used: immunoSEQ multiplex PCR; TCRdb lists only in-frame clones, some missing. This sample has about 580,000 clones, with about 98% found just once. The specimen sequenced was naive CD8+ T cells sorted from blood. Receptor source: a man aged 25-45 years in good health. Each CDR3 is given with its conserved first and last residue. Fields, in order: clone size, V gene, D gene, J gene, CDR3 length, CDR3 protein, CDR3 DNA. A D gene is named only where the DNA matches it firmly. Size values are once, few and many counts, or a class for expanded clones, and some rows have none.

size: -; V: TRBV2; D: -; J: TRBJ2-7; length: 15; CDR3: CASMVASVGHLEQYF; DNA: TGTGCCAGCATGGTGGCCTCCGTAGGTCACCTCGAGCAGTACTTC
size: -; V: TRBV5-1; D: -; J: TRBJ2-7; length: 15; CDR3: CASSLLTTGSNEQYF; DNA: TGCGCCAGCAGCTTGTTAACAACAGGGAGTAATGAGCAGTACTTC
size: -; V: TRBV19; D: -; J: TRBJ2-3; length: 16; CDR3: CASTAGLGGITDTQYF; DNA: TGTGCCAGTACCGCCGGTCTTGGCGGGATCACAGATACGCAGTATTTT
size: -; V: TRBV7-2; D: -; J: TRBJ2-7; length: 15; CDR3: CASSFPSGGSYEQYF; DNA: TGTGCCAGCAGCTTTCCCTCTGGCGGGTCCTACGAGCAGTACTTC
size: -; V: TRBV10-2; D: TRBD2; J: TRBJ2-1; length: 16; CDR3: CASSDLLAGAYNEQFF; DNA: TGCGCCAGCAGTGACCTACTAGCGGGAGCGTACAATGAGCAGTTCTTC
size: -; V: TRBV6-5; D: -; J: TRBJ2-7; length: 13; CDR3: CASSYGLDYEQYF; DNA: TGTGCCAGCAGTTACGGGCTAGATTACGAGCAGTACTTC
size: -; V: TRBV2; D: -; J: TRBJ1-1; length: 13; CDR3: CASSERESEEAFF; DNA: TGTGCCAGCAGTGAACGGGAAAGTGAGGAAGCTTTCTTT
size: once; V: TRBV6-1; D: TRBD1; J: TRBJ2-5; length: 13; CDR3: CASRTGGEETQYF; DNA: TGTGCCAGCAGAACAGGGGGAGAGGAGACCCAGTACTTC
size: -; V: TRBV7-9; D: -; J: TRBJ2-7; length: 15; CDR3: CASSLSSAGSYEQYF; DNA: TGTGCCAGCAGCCTGTCTAGCGCTGGCTCCTACGAGCAGTACTTC
size: -; V: TRBV7-2; D: TRBD1; J: TRBJ1-3; length: 16; CDR3: CASSGLTGGVGNTIYF; DNA: TGTGCCAGCAGCGGGCTGACAGGGGGAGTTGGAAACACCATATATTTT
size: once; V: TRBV10-1; D: -; J: TRBJ2-7; length: 14; CDR3: CASSEYKGLGEQYF; DNA: TGCGCCAGCAGTGAGTATAAGGGCTTGGGGGAGCAGTACTTC
size: -; V: TRBV10-3; D: TRBD2; J: TRBJ2-2; length: 19; CDR3: CAISGETSGSLASTGELFF; DNA: TGTGCCATCAGTGGTGAGACTAGCGGGAGTTTAGCGAGCACCGGGGAGCTGTTTTTT
size: -; V: TRBV2; D: -; J: TRBJ1-5; length: 12; CDR3: CASTQGDQPQHF; DNA: TGTGCCAGCACCCAAGGGGATCAGCCCCAGCATTTT
size: -; V: TRBV10-2; D: -; J: TRBJ2-2; length: 11; CDR3: CASIVGGELFF; DNA: TGCGCCAGCATAGTCGGCGGGGAGCTGTTTTTT
size: -; V: TRBV5-4; D: TRBD2; J: TRBJ2-2; length: 16; CDR3: CASSFRLADNTGELFF; DNA: TGTGCCAGCAGCTTTAGACTAGCGGATAACACCGGGGAGCTGTTTTTT
size: -; V: TRBV27; D: -; J: TRBJ2-2; length: 13; CDR3: CASRLSEGGELFF; DNA: TGTGCCAGCAGGTTATCCGAGGGCGGGGAGCTGTTTTTT
size: -; V: TRBV28; D: -; J: TRBJ1-1; length: 14; CDR3: CASSPMGVNTEAFF; DNA: TGTGCCAGCAGTCCTATGGGGGTGAACACTGAAGCTTTCTTT
size: -; V: TRBV11-3; D: -; J: TRBJ2-3; length: 15; CDR3: CASSLRGSGTDTQYF; DNA: TGTGCCAGCAGCCTCCGAGGGAGCGGGACAGATACGCAGTATTTT
size: -; V: TRBV29-1; D: -; J: TRBJ2-7; length: 13; CDR3: CSVRGDTSYEQYF; DNA: TGCAGCGTTCGAGGGGACACGTCCTACGAGCAGTACTTC
size: -; V: TRBV7-9; D: TRBD1; J: TRBJ2-7; length: 15; CDR3: CASSFRDRSSYEQYF; DNA: TGTGCCAGCAGCTTTCGGGACAGGTCCTCCTACGAGCAGTACTTC
size: -; V: TRBV27; D: -; J: TRBJ1-5; length: 17; CDR3: CASSLFRAGGSNQPQHF; DNA: TGTGCCAGCAGTCTGTTCCGGGCGGGTGGAAGCAATCAGCCCCAGCATTTT
size: -; V: TRBV2; D: -; J: TRBJ1-1; length: 18; CDR3: CASSDSGKTELMNTEAFF; DNA: TGTGCCAGCAGTGATTCAGGGAAGACAGAACTGATGAACACTGAAGCTTTCTTT
size: -; V: TRBV6-6; D: -; J: TRBJ2-3; length: 13; CDR3: CASDNRGTDTQYF; DNA: TGTGCCAGCGATAACAGGGGCACAGATACGCAGTATTTT
size: -; V: TRBV18; D: -; J: TRBJ2-5; length: 14; CDR3: CASSPQSPGETQYF; DNA: TGTGCCAGCTCACCACAGAGCCCGGGGGAGACCCAGTACTTC
size: -; V: TRBV4-1; D: -; J: TRBJ2-3; length: 16; CDR3: CASSQDWRAGTDTQYF; DNA: TGCGCCAGCAGCCAAGATTGGCGGGCCGGCACAGATACGCAGTATTTT
size: -; V: TRBV28; D: TRBD1; J: TRBJ2-3; length: 20; CDR3: CASSLHGGTGAPGGPDTQYF; DNA: TGTGCCAGCAGCCTACACGGCGGGACAGGGGCTCCAGGTGGCCCAGATACGCAGTATTTT
size: -; V: TRBV2; D: -; J: TRBJ1-1; length: 13; CDR3: CASSEATGSEAFF; DNA: TGTGCCAGCAGTGAAGCAACGGGTAGTGAAGCTTTCTTT
size: -; V: TRBV25-1; D: -; J: TRBJ2-1; length: 12; CDR3: CASSYMGNEQFF; DNA: TGTGCCAGCAGCTATATGGGGAATGAGCAGTTCTTC
size: once; V: TRBV6-1; D: -; J: TRBJ2-7; length: 14; CDR3: CASSDRTLTYEQYF; DNA: TGTGCCAGCAGTGATCGAACTCTAACCTACGAGCAGTACTTC
size: -; V: TRBV15; D: -; J: TRBJ2-1; length: 15; CDR3: CATRQAVSSYNEQFF; DNA: TGTGCCACCAGACAAGCGGTGAGCTCCTACAATGAGCAGTTCTTC
size: -; V: TRBV2; D: -; J: TRBJ2-1; length: 12; CDR3: CASRGDYNEQFF; DNA: TGTGCCAGCAGGGGGGACTACAATGAGCAGTTCTTC
size: -; V: TRBV19; D: -; J: TRBJ2-2; length: 12; CDR3: CASITNTGELFF; DNA: TGTGCCAGTATTACGAACACCGGGGAGCTGTTTTTT
size: once; V: TRBV21-1; D: -; J: TRBJ1-1; length: 16; CDR3: CASSKVRPGTNTEAFF; DNA: TGTGCCAGCAGCAAAGTTCGTCCCGGGACTAACACTGAAGCTTTCTTT
size: -; V: TRBV4-1; D: -; J: TRBJ1-1; length: 13; CDR3: CASSQTMNTEAFF; DNA: TGCGCCAGCAGCCAAACCATGAACACTGAAGCTTTCTTT
size: -; V: TRBV6-5; D: -; J: TRBJ2-7; length: 14; CDR3: CASSYSATRYEQYF; DNA: TGTGCCAGCAGTTACTCAGCCACAAGATACGAGCAGTACTTC
size: -; V: TRBV2; D: TRBD1; J: TRBJ1-4; length: 14; CDR3: CASDLGQGGEKLFF; DNA: TGTGCCAGCGATTTGGGACAGGGTGGCGAAAAACTGTTTTTT
size: -; V: TRBV11-2; D: -; J: TRBJ2-1; length: 14; CDR3: CASSLLSFYNEQFF; DNA: TGTGCCAGCAGCTTGCTGTCTTTCTACAATGAGCAGTTCTTC
size: -; V: TRBV4-1; D: -; J: TRBJ2-7; length: 18; CDR3: CASSLQNRLAAGGYEQYF; DNA: TGCGCCAGCAGCCTACAGAACAGGCTCGCCGCAGGAGGCTACGAGCAGTACTTC
size: -; V: TRBV19; D: -; J: TRBJ2-7; length: 14; CDR3: CASSSSGAPYEQYF; DNA: TGTGCCAGTAGTTCTTCCGGGGCCCCCTACGAGCAGTACTTC
size: -; V: TRBV11-2; D: -; J: TRBJ1-2; length: 15; CDR3: CASSLRRDGAYGYTF; DNA: TGTGCCAGCAGCTTAAGGCGGGACGGCGCCTATGGCTACACCTTC
size: -; V: TRBV7-6; D: -; J: TRBJ2-3; length: 17; CDR3: CASSFRSGSGSTDTQYF; DNA: TGTGCCAGCAGCTTTAGGAGTGGGAGTGGCTCTACAGATACGCAGTATTTT
size: -; V: TRBV21-1; D: -; J: TRBJ1-5; length: 16; CDR3: CASSKGDRVRNQPQHF; DNA: TGTGCCAGCAGCAAAGGTGACAGGGTTCGCAATCAGCCCCAGCATTTT